This T cell receptor (beta chain) was recorded in a study of blood T cell repertoires in COVID-19 (dated by TCRdb to 2018 to 2020). A note on the overall study: Collaborator samples came from the United States, Italy and Spain and covered acute and convalescent phases of COVID-19. Subjects who had been exposed to COVID-19, were actively infected with it, or had recovered from it provided the deeply sampled blood TCRbeta repertoires that made up the dataset. Where available, HLA class I and class II types were taken from metadata supplied by the sample provider and were not determined by assay-based typing. The prospective study material was composed of cDNA or gDNA derived from T cells, B-cell-depleted T cells, or PBMCs. Nearly every sample came with metadata listing a de-identified subject ID, COVID-19 status, age in years and sex. The samples were drawn from the first 160 participants of the ongoing ImmuneRACE study and from 1,254 subjects provided by 6 global collaborators. The repertoires were released in a freely available public database meant as a resource for research on the immune response to SARS-CoV-2. The investigation overall reported the following: The quantity of clinical and demographic metadata differed by source and by participant and was supplied without curation.

CDR1 and CDR2 are drawn from the germline V gene: KGHDR, SFDVKD. Including cysteine and phenylalanine, the CDR3 has 13 amino acids. The sequence is cut down to CDR3 DNA, 39 bases in frame from base 1. The trim is 4 bases for V and 4 bases for J, with a gap of 9 bases between the germline ends. The immunoSEQ Assay, a bias-controlled multiplex PCR, was used to amplify TCRbeta CDR3 regions from genomic DNA. The published analysis was carried out like this. The number of nucleated cells in each sample was estimated from the amplification of reference gene primers within the assay. Sequence reads were collapsed and filtered to measure the absolute abundance of every unique TCRbeta CDR3 rearrangement. Productive Simpson clonality was computed per sample as the square root of Simpson's diversity index over productive rearrangements. Imported from immuneACCESS, the table was reduced by TCRdb to in-frame sequences with V and J called. These copies leave out some clones; in studies compared against another copy, an unresolved V gene accounts for under half, and the cause of the remainder is not known. That table supplies the V and J calls and clone size; D and trimming were determined from the DNA. For this sample the table gives about 200,000 clones, of which 85% to 90% were detected only once. Of the sample, approximately 6.1% is held by the ten largest clones.

As for this clone: Its antigen is unknown. Per-base qualities were not stored, and no clone one base away is much larger.

Each collaborating institution followed its own protocols to collect whole blood in K2EDTA tubes. Collaborator samples were shipped for TCRbeta analysis as frozen whole blood, isolated PBMCs, or DNA extracted from either sample type. Sequences were obtained from peripheral blood. This sequence uses TRBV24-1 and TRBJ1-2; D gene: possibly TRBD1, on 5 matching bases. The receptor comes from an elderly man with acute or convalescent COVID-19. The CDR3 reads as follows: CATSDQQGYGYTF. The nucleotides are TGTGCCACCAGTGACCAGCAGGGCTATGGCTACACCTTC.